This entry features one T cell receptor beta chain sequence. The antigen remains undetermined. This may be a read error, as it is one base from a much larger clone. Aged 18 to 65, the patients had hyperthyroidism that was newly diagnosed and had lasted under 2 months. Patients having uncontrolled infection, another autoimmune disease, pregnancy or lactation were not included. Amplified regions were TCR beta CDR3 sequences from RNA transcripts. An initial round of RT-PCR targeting the TCR CDR3 relied on the HTBI primer set. TCRdb called the multiplex PCR reads again in MiXCR, with one record for every CDR3 protein. In the table there are around 350,000 distinct CDR3 sequences, about 18% of which are singletons. This specimen comes from a study of T cells in Graves' hyperthyroidism and ophthalmopathy. The CDR3 has 15 amino acids. Germline-derived CDR1 and CDR2 are SGHRS and YFSETQ. Findings and limits, study-wide: Expanded thyroid clonotypes (above 0.001) were mostly also found in blood. Onset of ophthalmopathy came a median roughly 6 months after the model predicted it.

The chain recombines TRBV5-1 with TRBJ2-1, with TRBD1 identical over 9 bases. The source material was blood. This clonotype was obtained from a woman under 30 with Graves' hyperthyroidism. CDR3 loop: CASSYPRTGDNEKFF. CDR3 nucleotides: TGCGCCAGCAGCTACCCGAGGACAGGGGACAATGAGAAGTTCTTC.